Included here is one TCR beta chain sequence, with context. Its recognized antigen is unknown. No much larger clone exists at a distance of one base, and base qualities are not known. This entry is derived from a study of Ad26.COV2.S vaccination and SARS-CoV-2 variants (dated by TCRdb to the early 2020s). Broadly, across the study: Donors in the vaccine arm were drawn from COV1001, a phase I-IIa trial of Ad26.COV2.S in healthy adults that was multicentre, randomized, double-blind and placebo-controlled. Ad26.COV2.S was given intramuscularly at 5x10^10 or 1x10^11 viral particles, as a single shot or as two shots 56 days apart. The specificity and breadth of SARS-CoV-2-reactive T cell receptors after Ad26.COV2.S vaccination were assessed by TCRbeta repertoire sequencing. The TCR-sequenced set comprised approximately 32 samples: about 19 Ad26.COV2.S vaccine recipients, 5 placebo recipients and 8 SARS-CoV-2 convalescent individuals. Participants in the trial were split at random into five groups of five each, receiving low-dose or high-dose Ad26.COV2.S once or twice, or else placebo on both occasions. Investigators remained blinded to trial group allocation during experiments and outcome assessment. Broad study findings and their caveats: The authors noted that the TCR breadth and depth analyses may have underestimated total T cell responses. The study was not powered for comparison of responses between vaccine doses or regimens. Ad26.COV2.S recipients had higher spike-specific TCR breadth than placebo recipients (P = 0.0014). Non-spike TCR breadth was comparable between vaccine and placebo recipients, consistent with the vaccine containing only spike. After vaccination, substantial breadth of spike-specific CD8+ and CD4+ T cell responses was reported.

CDR1 and CDR2, per the germline V gene, are ENHRY and SYGVKD. V loses 10 bases at its end and J loses 9 bases; junction bases beyond the gene matches: 9. Taken from cysteine to phenylalanine, the CDR3 has 13 residues. The kept DNA is CDR3 alone, 39 bases in frame from the first base. Sample treatment or condition, as interpreted from the label and publication: over 15 received Ad26.COV2.S at low or high dose, single or two shots; 5 received placebo; per-sample allocation not given. For vaccine and placebo recipients, repertoires were sequenced using samples collected on day 63 after the first injection. Between 29 July and 7 August 2020, Cohort 1b enrolled some 25 adults aged 18-55 years at one site in Boston, USA. Ad26.COV2.S was a replication-incompetent adenovirus type 26 vector expressing a prefusion-stabilized SARS-CoV-2 spike protein from the original Wuhan strain. TCRbeta CDR3 regions were sequenced with the immunoSEQ Assay. After extraction, genomic DNA underwent amplification by bias-controlled multiplex PCR, followed by high-throughput sequencing. Per the authors' processing: To quantify the absolute abundance of each unique TCRbeta CDR3 region, sequences were collapsed and filtered. Usable DNA was measured by amplifying reference genes present in all nucleated cells, and TCRbeta template counts were normalized to that usable DNA to estimate T cell fraction. Repertoire TCRs were annotated as SARS-CoV-2-specific when V gene, CDR3 amino acid sequence and J gene were exactly matched to a known reactive TCR set. The reference SARS-CoV-2 TCR set was derived from MIRA and filtered for enrichment in COVID-19-positive ImmuneCODE repertoires, a step that removed public or cross-reactive TCRs. Using the MIRA antigens, annotated TCRs were further analysed by specific ORF or by position within an ORF. Depth was the summed frequency of annotated unique rearrangements, while breadth was defined as annotated unique rearrangements over total unique productive rearrangements. Two-sided Wilcoxon rank-sum tests were used to compare TCR breadth between groups. The source is immuneACCESS, and TCRdb retained only in-frame sequences with V and J called. Part of the clones is not carried over; for the studies checked, unresolved V genes explain less than half of this, and the remainder is unexplained. V and J calls and clone size follow that table, whereas D and trimming were derived from the DNA. The sample includes fewer than 300,000 clones, with more than 70% observed a single time. The ten most abundant clones make up 2.5% to 3.5% of the sample.

This receptor was obtained from a person aged 18-65 years who received the Ad26.COV2.S COVID-19 vaccine or a placebo. The specimen was peripheral blood, collected in a trial of Ad26.COV2.S vaccine versus placebo. This sequence uses TRBV10-3 and TRBJ2-1; 10 of the junction bases match TRBD1. This receptor carries the CDR3 CASSGTGVGEQFF. The nucleotides read TGTGCCAGCTCCGGGACAGGGGTAGGTGAGCAGTTCTTC.